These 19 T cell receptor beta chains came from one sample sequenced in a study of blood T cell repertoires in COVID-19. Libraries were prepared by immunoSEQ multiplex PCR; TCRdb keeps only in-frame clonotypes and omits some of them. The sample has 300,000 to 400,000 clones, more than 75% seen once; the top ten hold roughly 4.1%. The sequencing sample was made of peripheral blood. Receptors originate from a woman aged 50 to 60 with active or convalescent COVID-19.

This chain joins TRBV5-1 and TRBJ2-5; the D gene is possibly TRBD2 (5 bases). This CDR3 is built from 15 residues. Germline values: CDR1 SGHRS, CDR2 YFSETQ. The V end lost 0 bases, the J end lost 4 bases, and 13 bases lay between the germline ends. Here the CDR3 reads CASSLGGSVPETQYF. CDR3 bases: TGCGCCAGCAGCTTGGGGGGTAGCGTACCAGAGACCCAGTACTTC.

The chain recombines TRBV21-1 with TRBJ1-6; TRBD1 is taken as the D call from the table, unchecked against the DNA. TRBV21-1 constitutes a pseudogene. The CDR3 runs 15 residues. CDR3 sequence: CASSKKAGYNSPLHF. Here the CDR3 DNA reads TGTGCCAGCAGCAAAAAAGCAGGGTACAATTCACCCCTCCACTTT.

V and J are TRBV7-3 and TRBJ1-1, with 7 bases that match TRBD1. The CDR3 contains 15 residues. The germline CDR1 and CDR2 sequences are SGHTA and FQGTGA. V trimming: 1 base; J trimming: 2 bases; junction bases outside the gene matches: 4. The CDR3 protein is CASSLSRTGNTEAFF. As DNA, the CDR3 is TGTGCCAGCAGCTTAAGCCGGACAGGAAACACTGAAGCTTTCTTT. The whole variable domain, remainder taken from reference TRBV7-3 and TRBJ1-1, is GAGVSQTPSNKVTEKGKYVELRCDPISGHTALYWYRQSLGQGPEFLIYFQGTGAADDSGLPNDRFFAVRPEGSVSTLKIQRTERGDSAVYLCASSLSRTGNTEAFFGQGTRLTVV.

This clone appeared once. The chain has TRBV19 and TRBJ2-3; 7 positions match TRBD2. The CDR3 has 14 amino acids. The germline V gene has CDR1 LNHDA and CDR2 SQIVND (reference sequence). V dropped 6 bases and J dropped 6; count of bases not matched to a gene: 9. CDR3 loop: CASRITGGPDTQYF. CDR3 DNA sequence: TGTGCCAGTAGGATAACGGGGGGACCGGATACGCAGTATTTT.

The chain's CDR3 is CASSQVITSGTQETQYF. CDR3 coding DNA: TGCGCCAGCAGCCAAGTTATCACTAGCGGGACCCAAGAGACCCAGTACTTC. The rearrangement joins TRBV4-1 to TRBJ2-5; 10 positions agree with TRBD2. Germline V lookup: CDR1 MGHRA, CDR2 YSYEKL. The CDR3 extends over 17 amino acids. V was pared by 1 base and J by 1 base, with 6 bases of the junction left unmatched.

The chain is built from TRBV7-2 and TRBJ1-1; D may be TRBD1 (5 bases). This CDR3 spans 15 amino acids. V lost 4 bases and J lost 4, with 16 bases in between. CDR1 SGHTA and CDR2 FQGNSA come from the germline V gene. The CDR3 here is CASSSFLGGVTEAFF. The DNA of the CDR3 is TGTGCCAGCAGCTCGTTCCTGGGGGGAGTCACTGAAGCTTTCTTT.

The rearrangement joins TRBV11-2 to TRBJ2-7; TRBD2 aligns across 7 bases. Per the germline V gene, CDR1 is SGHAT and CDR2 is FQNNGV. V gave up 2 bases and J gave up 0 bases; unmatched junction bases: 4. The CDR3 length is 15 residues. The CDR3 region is CASSLSGDNSYEQYF. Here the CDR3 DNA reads TGTGCCAGCAGCTTAAGCGGGGATAACTCCTACGAGCAGTACTTC.

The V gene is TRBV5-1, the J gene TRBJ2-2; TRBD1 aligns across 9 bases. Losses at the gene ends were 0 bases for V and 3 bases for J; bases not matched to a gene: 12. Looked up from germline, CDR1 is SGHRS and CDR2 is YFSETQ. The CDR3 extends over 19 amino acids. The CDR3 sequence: CASSLGLIRDRDYTGELFF. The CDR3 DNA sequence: TGCGCCAGCAGCTTGGGACTTATTAGGGACAGGGACTACACCGGGGAGCTGTTTTTT.

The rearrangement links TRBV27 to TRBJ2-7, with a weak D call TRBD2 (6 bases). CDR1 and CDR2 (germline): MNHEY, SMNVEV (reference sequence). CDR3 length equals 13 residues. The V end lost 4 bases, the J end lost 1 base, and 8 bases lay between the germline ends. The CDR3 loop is CASSSGLSYEQYF. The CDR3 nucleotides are TGTGCCAGCAGTTCGGGACTTTCCTACGAGCAGTACTTC.

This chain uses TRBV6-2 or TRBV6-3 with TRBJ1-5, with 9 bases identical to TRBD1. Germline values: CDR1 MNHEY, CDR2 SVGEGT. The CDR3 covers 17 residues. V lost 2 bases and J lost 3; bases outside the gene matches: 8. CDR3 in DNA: TGTGCCAGCAGTTACCGGACCGGGACAGGGATCAATCAGCCCCAGCATTTT. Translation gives CASSYRTGTGINQPQHF.

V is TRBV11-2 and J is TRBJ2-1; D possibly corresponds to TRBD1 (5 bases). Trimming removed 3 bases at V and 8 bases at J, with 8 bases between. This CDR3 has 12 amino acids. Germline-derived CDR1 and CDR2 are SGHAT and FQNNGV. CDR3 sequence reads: CASSLWGDEQFF. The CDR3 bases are TGTGCCAGCAGCTTGTGGGGCGATGAGCAGTTCTTC.

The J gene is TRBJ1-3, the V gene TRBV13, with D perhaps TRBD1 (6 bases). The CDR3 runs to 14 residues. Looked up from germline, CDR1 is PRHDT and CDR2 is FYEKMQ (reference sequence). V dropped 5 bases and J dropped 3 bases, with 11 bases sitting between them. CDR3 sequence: CASSQGGSGNTIYF. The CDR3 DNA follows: TGTGCCAGCAGCCAAGGGGGAAGTGGAAACACCATATATTTT.

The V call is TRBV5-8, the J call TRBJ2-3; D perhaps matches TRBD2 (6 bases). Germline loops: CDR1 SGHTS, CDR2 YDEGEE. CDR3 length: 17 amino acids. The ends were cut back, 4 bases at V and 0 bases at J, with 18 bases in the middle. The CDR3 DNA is TGTGCCAGCAGCCCGGCCCGGGTAGCGGAAAGCACAGATACGCAGTATTTT. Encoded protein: CASSPARVAESTDTQYF. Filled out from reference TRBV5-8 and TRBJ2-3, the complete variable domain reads EAGVTQSPTHLIKTRGQQATLRCSPISGHTSVYWYQQALGLGLQFLLWYDEGEERNRGNFPPRFSGRQFPNYSSELNVNALELEDSALYLCASSPARVAESTDTQYFGPGTRLTVL.

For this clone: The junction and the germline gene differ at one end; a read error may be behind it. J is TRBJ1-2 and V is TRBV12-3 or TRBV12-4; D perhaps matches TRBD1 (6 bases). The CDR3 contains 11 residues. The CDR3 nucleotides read TGTGCCAGCACTCTAAACAGGGATCTCGACTTC. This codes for CASTLNRDLDF.

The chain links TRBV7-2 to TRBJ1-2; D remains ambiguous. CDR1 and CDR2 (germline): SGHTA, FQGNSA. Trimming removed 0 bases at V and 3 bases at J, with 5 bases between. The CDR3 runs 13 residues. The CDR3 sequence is CASSLAGDYGYTF. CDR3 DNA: TGTGCCAGCAGCTTAGCGGGAGACTATGGCTACACCTTC.

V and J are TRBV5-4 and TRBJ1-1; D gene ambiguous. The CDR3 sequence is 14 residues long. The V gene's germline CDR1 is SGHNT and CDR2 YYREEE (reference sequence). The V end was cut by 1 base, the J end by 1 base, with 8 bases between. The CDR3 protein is CASSLMASNTEAFF. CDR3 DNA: TGTGCCAGCAGCTTGATGGCTTCGAACACTGAAGCTTTCTTT.

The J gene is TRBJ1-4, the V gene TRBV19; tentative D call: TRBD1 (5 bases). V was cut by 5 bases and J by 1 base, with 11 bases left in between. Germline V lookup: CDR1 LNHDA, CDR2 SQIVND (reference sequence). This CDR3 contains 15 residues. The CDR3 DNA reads TGTGCCAGTAGTCGACAGAGCTTAACTAATGAAAAACTGTTTTTT. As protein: CASSRQSLTNEKLFF.

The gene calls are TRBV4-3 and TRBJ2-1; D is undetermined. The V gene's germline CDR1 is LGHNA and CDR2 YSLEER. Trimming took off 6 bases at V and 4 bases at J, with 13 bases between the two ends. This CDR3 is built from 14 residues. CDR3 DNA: TGCGCCAGCAGTCCCCTAGACCGTTACAATGAGCAGTTCTTC. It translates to CASSPLDRYNEQFF.

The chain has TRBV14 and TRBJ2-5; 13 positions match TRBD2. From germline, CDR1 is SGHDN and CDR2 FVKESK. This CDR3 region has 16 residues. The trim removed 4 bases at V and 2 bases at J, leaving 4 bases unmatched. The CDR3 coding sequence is TGTGCCAGCAGCCTGGGACTAGCGGGGAGACAAGAGACCCAGTACTTC. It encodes CASSLGLAGRQETQYF.